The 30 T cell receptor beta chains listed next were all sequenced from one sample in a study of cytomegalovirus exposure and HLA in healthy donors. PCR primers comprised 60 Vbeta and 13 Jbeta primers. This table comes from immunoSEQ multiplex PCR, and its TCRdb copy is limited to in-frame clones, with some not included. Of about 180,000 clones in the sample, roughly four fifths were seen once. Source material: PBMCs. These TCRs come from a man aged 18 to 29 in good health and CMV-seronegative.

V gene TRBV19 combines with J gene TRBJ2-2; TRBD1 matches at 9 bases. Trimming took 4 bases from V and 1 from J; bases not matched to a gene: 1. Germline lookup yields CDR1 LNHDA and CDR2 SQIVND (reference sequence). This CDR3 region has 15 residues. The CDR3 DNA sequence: TGTGCCAGTAGTAGGACAGGGGTGAACACCGGGGAGCTGTTTTTT. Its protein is CASSRTGVNTGELFF. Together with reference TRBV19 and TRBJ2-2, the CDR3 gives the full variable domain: DGGITQSPKYLFRKEGQNVTLSCEQNLNHDAMYWYRQDPGQGLRLIYYSQIVNDFQKGDIAEGYSVSREKKESFPLTVTSAQKNPTAFYLCASSRTGVNTGELFFGEGSRLTVL.

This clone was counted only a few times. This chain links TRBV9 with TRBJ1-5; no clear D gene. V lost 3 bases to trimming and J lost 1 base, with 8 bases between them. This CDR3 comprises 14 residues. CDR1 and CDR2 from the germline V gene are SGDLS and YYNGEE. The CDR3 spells CASSGGGSNQPQHF. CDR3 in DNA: TGTGCCAGCAGCGGTGGCGGCAGCAATCAGCCCCAGCATTTT.

CDR3 region: CASSQSTGSYEQYF. The CDR3 DNA is TGTGCCAGCAGCCAGTCGACAGGATCCTACGAGCAGTACTTC. The chain joins TRBV7-2 to TRBJ2-7; perhaps TRBD1 as D (6 bases). The CDR3 sequence is 14 residues long. The germline V gene encodes CDR1 SGHTA and CDR2 FQGNSA. The V end lost 5 bases, the J end lost 1 base, and 12 bases lay between the germline ends.

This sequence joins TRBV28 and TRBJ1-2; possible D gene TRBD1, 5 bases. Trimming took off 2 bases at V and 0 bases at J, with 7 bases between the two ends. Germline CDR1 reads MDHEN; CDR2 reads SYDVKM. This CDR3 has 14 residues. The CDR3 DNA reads TGTGCCAGCAGTTTACCAGGGTCTAACTATGGCTACACCTTC. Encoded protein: CASSLPGSNYGYTF.

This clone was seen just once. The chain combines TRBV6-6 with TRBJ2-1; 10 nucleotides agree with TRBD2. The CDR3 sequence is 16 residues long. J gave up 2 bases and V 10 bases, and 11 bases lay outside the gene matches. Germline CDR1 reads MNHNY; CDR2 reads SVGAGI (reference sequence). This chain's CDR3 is CATQGVAGGTYNEQFF. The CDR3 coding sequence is TGTGCCACCCAAGGGGTAGCGGGGGGCACCTACAATGAGCAGTTCTTC.

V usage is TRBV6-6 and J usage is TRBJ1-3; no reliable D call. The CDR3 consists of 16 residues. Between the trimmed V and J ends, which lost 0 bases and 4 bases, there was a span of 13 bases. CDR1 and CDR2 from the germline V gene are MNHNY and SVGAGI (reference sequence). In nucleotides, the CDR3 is TGTGCCAGCAGTTACTCGAGTCGGGCGGGCGGAAACACCATATATTTT. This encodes CASSYSSRAGGNTIYF.

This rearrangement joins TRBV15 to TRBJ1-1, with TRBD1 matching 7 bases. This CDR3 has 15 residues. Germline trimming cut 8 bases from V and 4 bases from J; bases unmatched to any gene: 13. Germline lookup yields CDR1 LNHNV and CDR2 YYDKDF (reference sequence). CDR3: CATSGYGTVSTEAFF. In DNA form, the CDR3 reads TGTGCCACCTCGGGATATGGGACAGTGAGCACTGAAGCTTTCTTT.

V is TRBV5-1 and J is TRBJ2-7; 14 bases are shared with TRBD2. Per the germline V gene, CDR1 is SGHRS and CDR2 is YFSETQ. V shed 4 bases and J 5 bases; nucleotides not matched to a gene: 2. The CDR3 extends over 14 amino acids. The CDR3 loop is CASSTGLAGDEQYF. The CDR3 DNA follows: TGCGCCAGCAGCACGGGACTAGCGGGGGACGAGCAGTACTTC. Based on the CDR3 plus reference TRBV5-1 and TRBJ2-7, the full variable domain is KAGVTQTPRYLIKTRGQQVTLSCSPISGHRSVSWYQQTPGQGLQFLFEYFSETQRNKGNFPGRFSGRQFSNSRSEMNVSTLELGDSALYLCASSTGLAGDEQYFGPGTRLTVT.

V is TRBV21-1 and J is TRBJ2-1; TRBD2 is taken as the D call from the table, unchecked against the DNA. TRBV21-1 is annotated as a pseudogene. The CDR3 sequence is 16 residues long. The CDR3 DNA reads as TGTGCCAGCCCTATCCCCCGCGGTCTCTCCTACAATGAGCAGTTCTTC. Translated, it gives CASPIPRGLSYNEQFF.

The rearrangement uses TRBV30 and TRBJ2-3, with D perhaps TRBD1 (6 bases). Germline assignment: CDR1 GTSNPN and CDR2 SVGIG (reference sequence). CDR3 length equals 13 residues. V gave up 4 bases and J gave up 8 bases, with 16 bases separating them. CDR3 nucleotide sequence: TGTGCCTGGATAGGTCAGGGGCAGGTTACGCAGTATTTT. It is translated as CAWIGQGQVTQYF.

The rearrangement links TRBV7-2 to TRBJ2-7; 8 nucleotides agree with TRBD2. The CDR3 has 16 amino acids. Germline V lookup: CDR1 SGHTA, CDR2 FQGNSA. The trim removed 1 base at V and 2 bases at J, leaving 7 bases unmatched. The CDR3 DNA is TGTGCCAGCAGCTTAGATGGGACTAGTCAGGCCTACGAGCAGTACTTC. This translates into CASSLDGTSQAYEQYF. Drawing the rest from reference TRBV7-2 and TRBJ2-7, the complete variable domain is GAGVSQSPSNKVTEKGKDVELRCDPISGHTALYWYRQSLGQGLEFLIYFQGNSAPDKSGLPSDRFSAERTGGSVSTLTIQRTQQEDSAVYLCASSLDGTSQAYEQYFGPGTRLTVT.

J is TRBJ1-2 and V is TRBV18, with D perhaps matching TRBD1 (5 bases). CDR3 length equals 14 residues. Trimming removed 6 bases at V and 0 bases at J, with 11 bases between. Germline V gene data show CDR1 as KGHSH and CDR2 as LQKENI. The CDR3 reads CASSRRGTNYGYTF. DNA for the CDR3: TGTGCCAGCTCGAGGCGGGGGACTAACTATGGCTACACCTTC.

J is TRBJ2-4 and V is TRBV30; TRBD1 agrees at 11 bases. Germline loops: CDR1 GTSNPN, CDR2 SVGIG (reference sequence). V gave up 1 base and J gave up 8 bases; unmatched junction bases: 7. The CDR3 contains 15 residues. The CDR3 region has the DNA TGTGCCTGGAGTGCACGGGACAGGGGGAGGGACATTCAGTACTTC. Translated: CAWSARDRGRDIQYF.

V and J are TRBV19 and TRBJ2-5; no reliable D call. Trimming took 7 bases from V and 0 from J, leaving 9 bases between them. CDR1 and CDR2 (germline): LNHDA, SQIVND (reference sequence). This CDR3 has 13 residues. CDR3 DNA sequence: TGTGCCAGTACCGCACTAAACCAAGAGACCCAGTACTTC. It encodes CASTALNQETQYF.

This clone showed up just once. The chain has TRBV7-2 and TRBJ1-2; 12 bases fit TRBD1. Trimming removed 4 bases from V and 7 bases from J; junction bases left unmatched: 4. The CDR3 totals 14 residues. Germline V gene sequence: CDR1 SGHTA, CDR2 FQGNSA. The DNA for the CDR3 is TGTGCCAGCAGCTGGGACAGGGGGCCTCTTGGCTACACCTTC. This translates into CASSWDRGPLGYTF.

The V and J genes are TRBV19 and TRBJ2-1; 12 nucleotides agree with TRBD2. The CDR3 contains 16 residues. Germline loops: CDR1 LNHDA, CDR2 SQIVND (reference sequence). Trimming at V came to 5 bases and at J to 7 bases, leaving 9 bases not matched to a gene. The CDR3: CASSDRTSGVRNEQFF. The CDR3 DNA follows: TGTGCCAGTAGTGACCGGACTAGCGGGGTTAGGAATGAGCAGTTCTTC.

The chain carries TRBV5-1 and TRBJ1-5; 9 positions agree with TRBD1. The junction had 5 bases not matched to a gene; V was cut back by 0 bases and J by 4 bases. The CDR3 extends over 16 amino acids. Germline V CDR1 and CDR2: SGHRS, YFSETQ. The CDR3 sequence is CASSLGGTGSNQPQHF. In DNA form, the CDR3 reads TGCGCCAGCAGCTTGGGCGGGACAGGGTCAAATCAGCCCCAGCATTTT.

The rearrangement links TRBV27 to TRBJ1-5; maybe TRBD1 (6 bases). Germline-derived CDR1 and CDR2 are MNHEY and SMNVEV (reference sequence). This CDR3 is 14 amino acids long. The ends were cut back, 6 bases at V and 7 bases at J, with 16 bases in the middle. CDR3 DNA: TGTGCCAGCAGCCAACAGGGAACAGCGCAGCCCCAGCATTTT. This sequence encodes CASSQQGTAQPQHF.

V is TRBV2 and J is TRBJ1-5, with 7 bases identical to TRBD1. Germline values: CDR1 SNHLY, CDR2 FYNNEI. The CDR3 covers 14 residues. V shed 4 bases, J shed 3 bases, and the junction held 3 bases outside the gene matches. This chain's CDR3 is CASSVGQYNQPQHF. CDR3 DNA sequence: TGTGCCAGCAGTGTGGGACAGTACAATCAGCCCCAGCATTTT.

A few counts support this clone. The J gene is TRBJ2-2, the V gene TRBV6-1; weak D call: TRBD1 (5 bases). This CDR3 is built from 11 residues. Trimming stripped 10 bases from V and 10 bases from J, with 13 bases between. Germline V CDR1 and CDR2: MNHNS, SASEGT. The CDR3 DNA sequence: TGTGCCATCTGGGGCCGGGCGGAGCTGTTTTTT. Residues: CAIWGRAELFF.

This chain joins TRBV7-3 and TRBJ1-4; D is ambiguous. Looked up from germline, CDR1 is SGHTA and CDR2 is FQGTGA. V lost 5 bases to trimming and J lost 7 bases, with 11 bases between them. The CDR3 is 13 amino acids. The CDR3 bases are TGTGCCAGCAGCAGAGGGTACGGTGAAAAACTGTTTTTT. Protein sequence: CASSRGYGEKLFF.

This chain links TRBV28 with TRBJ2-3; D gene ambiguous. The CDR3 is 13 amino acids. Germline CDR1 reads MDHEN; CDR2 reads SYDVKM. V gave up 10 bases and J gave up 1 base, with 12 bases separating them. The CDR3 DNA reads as TGTGCCACTACGACCGAGGGCACAGATACGCAGTATTTT. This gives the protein CATTTEGTDTQYF. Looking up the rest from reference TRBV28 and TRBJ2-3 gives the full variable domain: DVKVTQSSRYLVKRTGEKVFLECVQDMDHENMFWYRQDPGLGLRLIYFSYDVKMKEKGDIPEGYSVSREKKERFSLILESASTNQTSMYLCATTTEGTDTQYFGPGTRLTVL.

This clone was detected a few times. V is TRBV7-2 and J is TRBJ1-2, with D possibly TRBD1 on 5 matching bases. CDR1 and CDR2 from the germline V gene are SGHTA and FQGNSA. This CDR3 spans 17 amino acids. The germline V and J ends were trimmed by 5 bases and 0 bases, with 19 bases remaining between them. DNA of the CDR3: TGTGCCAGCAGCCTCCGGGTTGGGGGGACCCCTAACTATGGCTACACCTTC. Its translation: CASSLRVGGTPNYGYTF.

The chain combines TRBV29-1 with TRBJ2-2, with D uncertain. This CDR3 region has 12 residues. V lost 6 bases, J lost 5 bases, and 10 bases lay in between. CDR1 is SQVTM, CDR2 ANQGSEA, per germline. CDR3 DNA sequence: TGCAGCGTCTTTCTCTCGACCGGGGAGCTGTTTTTT. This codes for CSVFLSTGELFF.

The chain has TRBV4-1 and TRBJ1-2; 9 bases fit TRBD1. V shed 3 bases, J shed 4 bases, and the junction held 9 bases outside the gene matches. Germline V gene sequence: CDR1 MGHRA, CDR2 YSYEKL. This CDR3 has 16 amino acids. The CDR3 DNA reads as TGCGCCAGCAGCCAGGAGACAGGGGGGCCTAGCTATGGCTACACCTTC. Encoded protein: CASSQETGGPSYGYTF.

This chain's CDR3 is CASSARAGAHEKLFF. Written as DNA, the CDR3 is TGTGCCAGCAGTGCAAGGGCAGGGGCCCACGAAAAACTGTTTTTT. The genes are TRBV2 and TRBJ1-4; D is perhaps TRBD1 (6 bases). Germline V gene data show CDR1 as SNHLY and CDR2 as FYNNEI. This CDR3 spans 15 amino acids. With 4 bases removed from V and 8 bases from J, the gap between germline ends came to 17 bases.

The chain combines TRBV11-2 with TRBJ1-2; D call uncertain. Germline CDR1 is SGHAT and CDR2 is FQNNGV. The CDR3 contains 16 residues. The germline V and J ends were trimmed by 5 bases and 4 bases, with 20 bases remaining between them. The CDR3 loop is CASSAQPRATGYGYTF. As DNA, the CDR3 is TGTGCCAGCAGCGCACAACCGAGGGCGACGGGCTATGGCTACACCTTC.

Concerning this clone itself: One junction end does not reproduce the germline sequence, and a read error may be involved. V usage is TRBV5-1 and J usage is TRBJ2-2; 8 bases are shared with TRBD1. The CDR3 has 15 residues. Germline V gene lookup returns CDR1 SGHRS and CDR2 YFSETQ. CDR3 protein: CASSWGQVDTGELLF. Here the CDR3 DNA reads TGCGCCAGCAGCTGGGGACAGGTCGACACCGGGGAGCTGCTTTTT.

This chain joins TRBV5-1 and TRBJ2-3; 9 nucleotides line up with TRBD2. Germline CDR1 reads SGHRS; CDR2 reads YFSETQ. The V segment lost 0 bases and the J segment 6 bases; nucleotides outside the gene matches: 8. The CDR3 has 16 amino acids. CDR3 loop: CASSLEGGRAGDTQYF. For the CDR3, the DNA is TGCGCCAGCAGCTTGGAAGGCGGGAGGGCCGGGGATACGCAGTATTTT.

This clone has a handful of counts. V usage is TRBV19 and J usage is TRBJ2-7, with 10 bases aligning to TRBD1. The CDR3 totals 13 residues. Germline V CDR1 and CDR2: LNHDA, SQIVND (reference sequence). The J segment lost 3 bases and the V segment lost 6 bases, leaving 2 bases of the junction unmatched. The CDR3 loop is CASRGQGNYEQYF. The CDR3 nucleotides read TGTGCCAGTAGGGGACAGGGGAACTACGAGCAGTACTTC.